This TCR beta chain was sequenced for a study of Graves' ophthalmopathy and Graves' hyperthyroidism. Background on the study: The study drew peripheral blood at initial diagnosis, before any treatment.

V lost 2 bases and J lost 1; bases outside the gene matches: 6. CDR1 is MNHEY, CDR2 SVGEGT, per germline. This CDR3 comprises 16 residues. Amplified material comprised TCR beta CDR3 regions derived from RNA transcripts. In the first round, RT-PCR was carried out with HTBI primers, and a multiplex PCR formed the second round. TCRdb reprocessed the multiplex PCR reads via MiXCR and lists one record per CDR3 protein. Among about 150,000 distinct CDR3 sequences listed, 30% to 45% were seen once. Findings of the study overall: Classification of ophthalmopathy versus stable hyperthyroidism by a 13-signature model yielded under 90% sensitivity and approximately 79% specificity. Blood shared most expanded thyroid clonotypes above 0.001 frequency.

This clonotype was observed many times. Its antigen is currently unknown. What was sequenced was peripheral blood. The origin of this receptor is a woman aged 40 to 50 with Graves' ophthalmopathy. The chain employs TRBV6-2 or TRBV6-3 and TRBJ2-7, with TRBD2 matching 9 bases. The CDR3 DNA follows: TGTGCCAGCAGTTACCTCTCTAGCGGGACGTCCTACGAGCAGTACTTC. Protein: CASSYLSSGTSYEQYF.